The clone carrying this T cell receptor beta chain has a handful of counts. As yet, its antigen is unknown. The sample comes from a study of T-cell reconstitution after alpha-beta-depleted transplantation in children. General study results and limits: Certain patients had high TCRbeta diversity at day 60, and it came from recipient T cells and thymic progenitors that survived. Reportedly, roughly two months post-transplant, alpha-beta T cells arose from several hundred expanded graft clones. Newly made T cells mostly supplied T-cell counts and diversity one year after transplant.

Unique molecular identifiers tagged the TCRbeta library. A single record per CDR3 protein comes from TCRdb applying MiXCR to the PCR reads. The profile shows about 980,000 distinct CDR3 sequences, less than 30% of them singletons. The V gene lost 2 bases and the J gene lost 4 bases, with 12 bases spanning the gap. CDR3 size: 15 residues. The TCR originated in a boy younger than two who had a stem cell transplant for SCID, so the T cells may come from the graft donor. The sequences come from PBMCs, mostly from graft donor cells, collected 360 days after TCRalphabeta/CD19-depleted stem cell transplant. The V call is TRBV12-3 or TRBV12-4, the J call TRBJ1-3; D perhaps matches TRBD1 (6 bases). CDR3 loop: CASSLSGGAGNTIYF. The DNA of the CDR3 is TGTGCCAGCAGTTTATCGGGGGGCGCCGGAAACACCATATATTTT.